What follows describes a single T cell receptor (beta chain). These data belong to a study of blood T cell repertoires in COVID-19. Study context: There were acute and convalescent COVID-19 samples, and they came from the United States, Italy and Spain. T cells, B-cell-depleted T cells, or PBMCs provided the cDNA or gDNA that served as material.

In the source study's methods: Amplification with reference gene primers provided the estimates of nucleated cell counts. The assay was immunoSEQ multiplex PCR, and TCRdb's table has in-frame clones only and misses some. That table furnishes V, J and clone size, whereas the DNA furnished D and trimming. The sample has roughly 120,000 clones, around 64% seen once; the top ten hold around 0.9%. Germline loops: CDR1 LNHDA, CDR2 SQIVND (reference sequence). This CDR3 comprises 14 residues. Trimming took off 5 bases at V and 3 bases at J, with 11 bases between the two ends. This TCR derives from a human donor with acute or convalescent COVID-19. The donor label of this sample is uncertain. The chain links TRBV19 to TRBJ1-5; no firm D call. Material: peripheral blood. The CDR3 nucleotides read TGTGCCAGTAGTTCCGTGGGCTACAATCAGCCCCAGCATTTT. It specifies CASSSVGYNQPQHF.